The 20 T cell receptor beta chains presented below share a single source sample, sequenced in a study of T cell changes during pregnancy in multiple sclerosis. Repertoires were generated with immunoSEQ multiplex PCR, while TCRdb's copy carries only in-frame clones and drops some. Of around 100,000 clones in the sample, about 90% were seen once. Sequences were derived from peripheral blood, sampled after pregnancy. These receptors were taken from a female donor with multiple sclerosis, enrolled in a pregnancy study.

CDR3 protein: CAWSDASNQPQHF. As DNA, the CDR3 is TGTGCCTGGAGTGACGCGAGCAATCAGCCCCAGCATTTT. The chain links TRBV30 to TRBJ1-5; the D is unclear. Trimming took off 1 base at V and 1 base at J, with 5 bases between the two ends. The CDR3 is made up of 13 amino acids. CDR1 GTSNPN and CDR2 SVGIG come from the germline V gene (reference sequence).

The J gene is TRBJ2-5, the V gene TRBV6-1; 9 bases align to TRBD2. The V gene end was trimmed by 1 base and the J gene end by 5 bases; junction bases not matched to a gene: 17. The germline V gene has CDR1 MNHNS and CDR2 SASEGT. The CDR3 totals 19 residues. CDR3 coding DNA: TGTGCCAGCAGTGAAGGCATCTGGGGGCGGGAGGGCCCAGGGGAGACCCAGTACTTC. Its translation: CASSEGIWGREGPGETQYF.

The chain combines TRBV2 with TRBJ2-2; perhaps TRBD1 as D (6 bases). The V gene's germline CDR1 is SNHLY and CDR2 FYNNEI. Trimming stripped 6 bases from V and 10 bases from J, with 15 bases between. CDR3 length: 13 amino acids. In DNA form, the CDR3 reads TGTGCCAGCAGCAGGGACAAGGCTAAGGAGCTGTTTTTT. Translation gives CASSRDKAKELFF.

V and J are TRBV6-1 and TRBJ2-1, with D possibly TRBD1 on 6 matching bases. Trimming pared 5 bases from V and 2 bases from J, leaving 13 bases between. CDR1 and CDR2 (germline): MNHNS, SASEGT. The length of the CDR3 is 15 residues. This CDR3 reads CASSPTGSPYNEQFF. CDR3 nucleotides: TGTGCCAGCAGTCCCACAGGGAGCCCCTACAATGAGCAGTTCTTC.

The chain is built from TRBV7-2 and TRBJ1-3, with TRBD1 as a possible D gene (5 bases). Trimming shortened V by 5 bases and J by 4 bases, and 21 bases separated the two germline ends. Germline loops: CDR1 SGHTA, CDR2 FQGNSA. The CDR3 extends over 17 amino acids. As DNA, the CDR3 is TGTGCCAGCAGCGGCGGATCCGGGACTCAAATCGGAAACACCATATATTTT. Its translation is CASSGGSGTQIGNTIYF.

This clone was seen a single time. V gene TRBV4-1 combines with J gene TRBJ2-7; the match to TRBD2 covers 8 bases. Looked up from germline, CDR1 is MGHRA and CDR2 is YSYEKL. This CDR3 contains 15 residues. Trimming at V came to 7 bases and at J to 1 base, leaving 9 bases not matched to a gene. The DNA of the CDR3 is TGCGCCAGCACCCCCGGGGGGGGGCGTTCCTACGAGCAGTACTTC. Translated: CASTPGGGRSYEQYF.

A few counts support this clone. The V call is TRBV9, the J call TRBJ1-6; 9 bases map to TRBD1. The germline V gene encodes CDR1 SGDLS and CDR2 YYNGEE. This CDR3 is 14 amino acids long. Trimming at V came to 2 bases and at J to 10 bases, leaving 4 bases not matched to a gene. The CDR3: CASSVGQGGSPLHF. The CDR3 DNA follows: TGTGCCAGCAGCGTGGGACAGGGTGGGTCACCCCTCCACTTT.

This chain uses TRBV6-6 with TRBJ1-6; D is perhaps TRBD1 (5 bases). This CDR3 has 12 amino acids. The V gene's germline CDR1 is MNHNY and CDR2 SVGAGI (reference sequence). Trimming pared 4 bases from V and 9 bases from J, leaving 7 bases between. The CDR3: CASSSRVSPLHF. CDR3 coding DNA: TGTGCCAGCAGTTCCAGGGTTTCACCCCTCCACTTT.

The chain recombines TRBV4-1 with TRBJ2-1; maybe TRBD2 (6 bases). Germline V lookup: CDR1 MGHRA, CDR2 YSYEKL. CDR3 length: 16 residues. With 3 bases removed from V and 5 bases from J, the gap between germline ends came to 17 bases. As DNA, the CDR3 is TGCGCCAGCAGCCATGGGACTTTCCTCGGCAACAATGAGCAGTTCTTC. It codes for CASSHGTFLGNNEQFF.

This clone has only one observation. V and J are TRBV4-3 and TRBJ2-3; D not certain. The CDR3 is 14 residues long. V lost 0 bases to trimming and J lost 1 base, with 5 bases between them. Germline V gives CDR1 LGHNA, CDR2 YSLEER. Here the CDR3 reads CASSQDGGTDTQYF. The CDR3 DNA is TGCGCCAGCAGCCAAGATGGAGGCACAGATACGCAGTATTTT.

The genes are TRBV28 and TRBJ2-2, with D unresolved. V was clipped by 3 bases and J by 2 bases, with 13 bases between them. This CDR3 contains 16 residues. Looked up from germline, CDR1 is MDHEN and CDR2 is SYDVKM. The CDR3 nucleotides read TGTGCCAGCAGTTTCGCCGGCGGTACCAACACCGGGGAGCTGTTTTTT. Translation gives CASSFAGGTNTGELFF.

The chain couples TRBV2 to TRBJ1-3, with unresolved D. Trimming shortened V by 7 bases and J by 2 bases, and 9 bases separated the two germline ends. The CDR3 extends over 13 amino acids. Germline CDR1 reads SNHLY; CDR2 reads FYNNEI. The CDR3 protein is CASNSYAGNTIYF. Written as DNA, the CDR3 is TGTGCCAGCAACAGTTACGCTGGAAACACCATATATTTT. The full variable domain, in which reference TRBV2 and TRBJ1-3 provide the parts outside the CDR3, is EPEVTQTPSHQVTQMGQEVILRCVPISNHLYFYWYRQILGQKVEFLVSFYNNEISEKSEIFDDQFSVERPDGSNFTLKIRSTKLEDSAMYFCASNSYAGNTIYFGEGSWLTVV.

This rearrangement joins TRBV6-6 to TRBJ1-5; TRBD1 might be the D (6 bases). CDR1 MNHNY and CDR2 SVGAGI come from the germline V gene (reference sequence). The CDR3 loop spans 14 amino acids. The V and J ends lost 6 bases and 0 bases respectively, with 9 bases between them. The CDR3 is CASSRQDSNQPQHF. CDR3 nucleotide sequence: TGTGCCAGCAGCCGACAGGATAGCAATCAGCCCCAGCATTTT.

The chain joins TRBV27 to TRBJ1-2, with D perhaps TRBD1 (5 bases). Trimming left V 8 bases short and J 5 bases short, with 15 bases between. Germline values: CDR1 MNHEY, CDR2 SMNVEV (reference sequence). The CDR3 covers 13 residues. The chain's CDR3 is CASRPSGGYGYTF. The DNA for the CDR3 is TGTGCCAGCCGTCCCTCGGGGGGGTATGGCTACACCTTC.

V usage is TRBV5-4 and J usage is TRBJ2-2, with TRBD2 identical over 15 bases. Germline V CDR1 and CDR2: SGHNT, YYREEE (reference sequence). The CDR3 extends over 18 amino acids. The ends lost 4 bases at V and 0 bases at J; junction bases unmatched: 4. The CDR3 nucleotides are TGTGCCAGCAGCGCCGGACTAGCGGGAGGGCCGAACACCGGGGAGCTGTTTTTT. The encoded protein is CASSAGLAGGPNTGELFF.

The chain has TRBV5-1 and TRBJ2-3; 13 bases line up with TRBD2. This CDR3 has 16 residues. The V gene's germline CDR1 is SGHRS and CDR2 YFSETQ. V lost 4 bases and J lost 6; bases outside the gene matches: 8. The CDR3 spells CASSARTSGSGDTQYF. The CDR3 DNA follows: TGCGCCAGCAGCGCCAGGACTAGCGGGAGTGGGGATACGCAGTATTTT. The whole variable domain, remainder taken from reference TRBV5-1 and TRBJ2-3, is KAGVTQTPRYLIKTRGQQVTLSCSPISGHRSVSWYQQTPGQGLQFLFEYFSETQRNKGNFPGRFSGRQFSNSRSEMNVSTLELGDSALYLCASSARTSGSGDTQYFGPGTRLTVL.

V is TRBV29-1 and J is TRBJ1-2; D might be TRBD1 (5 bases). The CDR3 has 13 residues. The ends were cut back, 4 bases at V and 5 bases at J, with 14 bases in the middle. Germline V CDR1 and CDR2: SQVTM, ANQGSEA. The chain's CDR3 is CSVGGGNSYGYTF. The CDR3 bases are TGCAGCGTTGGTGGGGGGAATTCTTATGGCTACACCTTC.

This clone was observed a single time. The rearrangement joins TRBV2 to TRBJ2-4, with 11 positions matching TRBD2. This CDR3 comprises 14 residues. Germline CDR1 reads SNHLY; CDR2 reads FYNNEI. V lost 4 bases, J lost 9 bases, and 5 bases stayed unmatched. CDR3 sequence (DNA): TGTGCCAGCAGTGTACTAGCGGGAGAGGGCATTCAGTACTTC. Translating it yields CASSVLAGEGIQYF.

The chain joins TRBV15 to TRBJ2-2; 9 bases match TRBD2. Germline CDR1 is LNHNV and CDR2 is YYDKDF (reference sequence). This CDR3 region has 16 residues. Losses at the gene ends were 6 bases for V and 1 base for J; bases not matched to a gene: 6. CDR3 in amino acids: CATSGRLAVNTGELFF. Written as DNA, the CDR3 is TGTGCCACCAGTGGGCGACTAGCGGTGAACACCGGGGAGCTGTTTTTT.

J is TRBJ1-2 and V is TRBV28; D remains ambiguous. V shed 2 bases and J shed 4 bases, with 11 bases lying between them. The CDR3 has 14 residues. Per germline, CDR1 MDHEN and CDR2 SYDVKM. In DNA, the CDR3 is TGTGCCAGCAGTTTAAGGGAGAGGGCCTATGGCTACACCTTC. It codes for CASSLRERAYGYTF.